These T cell receptor beta chains were read from a single sample in a study of response to subunit inactivated influenza vaccine. One entry per CDR3 protein results from TCRdb running MiXCR on the RT-PCR reads. The sample carries fewer than 400,000 distinct CDR3 sequences, 21% recorded once. Material: PBMCs from blood, obtained about 20 months after vaccination. The receptors were sampled from a man aged 50-75 years who received an inactivated influenza vaccine. CDR3s include the opening cysteine and the closing phenylalanine or tryptophan. The order of the fields is J gene, D gene, V gene, clone size, CDR3 protein, CDR3 DNA. A D gene is named only where the DNA matches it firmly. The size field is filled for only some rows; it gives once, few, many or a size class.

TRBJ1-6,NA,TRBV6-1,NA,CAIGEKGPLHF,TGTGCCATCGGAGAAAAAGGGCCCCTCCACTTT
TRBJ1-1,NA,TRBV7-9,NA,CASSLGSWAEAFF,TGTGCCAGCAGCCTCGGGTCGTGGGCTGAAGCTTTCTTT
TRBJ1-1,NA,TRBV5-1,few,CASSLSSWTTEAFF,TGCGCCAGCAGCTTGAGCAGTTGGACGACTGAAGCTTTCTTT
TRBJ2-2,NA,TRBV9,few,CASSVDLARNTGELFF,TGTGCCAGCAGCGTAGATCTGGCCCGGAACACCGGGGAGCTGTTTTTT
TRBJ1-3,NA,TRBV7-2,NA,CASSLMSSSSGNTIYF,TGTGCCAGCAGCTTAATGTCTTCTTCCTCTGGAAACACCATATATTTT
TRBJ1-6,NA,TRBV7-9,NA,CASSLAQGYNSPLHF,TGTGCCAGCAGCTTAGCGCAGGGCTATAATTCACCCCTCCACTTT
TRBJ2-7,NA,TRBV25-1,few,CASSEWSDEQYF,TGTGCCAGCAGTGAATGGTCAGACGAGCAGTACTTC
TRBJ2-2,NA,TRBV7-2,NA,CASSLTGFTGELFF,TGTGCCAGCAGTCTCACGGGCTTCACCGGGGAGCTGTTTTTT
TRBJ1-4,NA,TRBV7-9,many,CASSSPDMRGKGEKLFF,TGTGCCAGCAGCTCACCCGATATGAGGGGGAAGGGTGAAAAACTGTTTTTT
TRBJ2-5,TRBD2,TRBV6-5,NA,CASSYGEAGGHQVQETQYF,TGTGCCAGCAGTTACGGCGAAGCGGGAGGGCACCAAGTACAAGAGACCCAGTACTTC
TRBJ1-1,TRBD1,TRBV30,NA,CAWSTLMTGANTEAFF,TGTGCCTGGAGTACCCTAATGACAGGGGCGAACACTGAAGCTTTCTTT
TRBJ1-3,NA,TRBV12-3/TRBV12-4,few,CASSKAVGGNTIYF,TGTGCCAGCAGTAAGGCCGTAGGTGGAAACACCATATATTTT
TRBJ1-5,TRBD1,TRBV2,NA,CASSNLQGKDQPQHF,TGTGCCAGCAGCAACTTACAGGGGAAGGATCAGCCCCAGCATTTT
TRBJ1-5,NA,TRBV7-9,NA,CASSQPPNQPQHF,TGTGCCAGCAGCCAACCCCCCAATCAGCCCCAGCATTTT
TRBJ1-5,NA,TRBV16,few,CASSPSFRGAGQPQHF,TGTGCCAGCAGCCCCTCATTTCGGGGGGCCGGGCAGCCCCAGCATTTT
TRBJ2-3,NA,TRBV4-1,few,CASSQDLGPTDTQYF,TGCGCCAGCAGCCAAGATTTAGGGCCCACAGATACGCAGTATTTT
TRBJ1-6,NA,TRBV27,many,CASSYGRGSYNSPLHF,TGTGCCAGCAGTTACGGACGGGGTTCCTATAATTCACCCCTCCACTTT